This T cell receptor beta chain was found in a study of CD8 T cells in Susac syndrome. The RNA input was about 0.5 to 1 ug, and it was reverse transcribed with random hexamers. TCRdb re-called the immunoSEQ multiplex PCR reads through MiXCR, storing one row per CDR3 protein. The sample lists around 100,000 distinct CDR3 sequences, approximately 95% occurring once. The CDR3 is 13 residues long. Trimming pared 4 bases from V and 5 bases from J, leaving 11 bases between. Germline CDR1 and CDR2: MGHRA and YSYEKL. The chain recombines TRBV4-1 with TRBJ1-1; D gene uncertain. The TCR originated in a human donor with Susac syndrome. Material: CD8+ T cells from PBMCs. CDR3 DNA: TGCGCCAGCAGCCCCGCACTGCGGACTGAAGCTTTCTTT. This codes for CASSPALRTEAFF.